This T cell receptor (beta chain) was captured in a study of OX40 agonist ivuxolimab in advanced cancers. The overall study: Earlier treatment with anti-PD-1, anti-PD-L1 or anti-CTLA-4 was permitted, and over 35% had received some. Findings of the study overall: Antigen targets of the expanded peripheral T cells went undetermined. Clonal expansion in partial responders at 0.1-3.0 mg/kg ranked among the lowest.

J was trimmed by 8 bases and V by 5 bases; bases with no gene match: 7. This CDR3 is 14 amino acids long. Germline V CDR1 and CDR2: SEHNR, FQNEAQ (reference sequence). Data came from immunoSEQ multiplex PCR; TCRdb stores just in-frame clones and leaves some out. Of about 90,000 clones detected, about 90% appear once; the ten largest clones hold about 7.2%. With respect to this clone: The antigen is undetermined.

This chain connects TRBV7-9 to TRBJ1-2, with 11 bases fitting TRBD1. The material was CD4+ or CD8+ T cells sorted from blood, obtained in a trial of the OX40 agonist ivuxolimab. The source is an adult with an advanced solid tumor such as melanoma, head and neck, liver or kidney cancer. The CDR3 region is CASSGGQGAGGYTF. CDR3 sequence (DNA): TGTGCCAGCAGCGGCGGACAGGGGGCGGGAGGCTACACCTTC.